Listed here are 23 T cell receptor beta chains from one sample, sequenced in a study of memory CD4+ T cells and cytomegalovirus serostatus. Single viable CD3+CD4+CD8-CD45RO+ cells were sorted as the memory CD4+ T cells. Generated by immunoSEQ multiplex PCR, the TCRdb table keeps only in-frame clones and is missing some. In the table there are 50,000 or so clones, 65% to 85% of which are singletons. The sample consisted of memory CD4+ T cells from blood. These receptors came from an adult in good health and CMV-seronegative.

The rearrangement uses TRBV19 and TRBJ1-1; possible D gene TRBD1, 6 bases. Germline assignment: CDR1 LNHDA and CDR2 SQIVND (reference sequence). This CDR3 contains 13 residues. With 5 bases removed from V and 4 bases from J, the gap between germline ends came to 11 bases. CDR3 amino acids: CASSEQGGTEAFF. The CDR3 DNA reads TGTGCCAGTAGTGAACAGGGAGGCACTGAAGCTTTCTTT.

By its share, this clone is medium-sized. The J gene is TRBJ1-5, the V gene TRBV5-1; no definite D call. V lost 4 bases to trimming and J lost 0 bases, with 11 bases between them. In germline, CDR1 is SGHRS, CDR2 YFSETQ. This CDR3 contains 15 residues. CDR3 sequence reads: CASSPISGSNQPQHF. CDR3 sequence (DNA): TGCGCCAGCAGCCCGATCTCGGGTAGCAATCAGCCCCAGCATTTT.

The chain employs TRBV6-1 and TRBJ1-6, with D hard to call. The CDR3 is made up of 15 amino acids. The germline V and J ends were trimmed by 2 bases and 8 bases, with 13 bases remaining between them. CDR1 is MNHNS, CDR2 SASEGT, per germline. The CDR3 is CASSELPLGDSPLHF. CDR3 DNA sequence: TGTGCCAGCAGTGAATTGCCCCTTGGTGATTCACCCCTCCACTTT.

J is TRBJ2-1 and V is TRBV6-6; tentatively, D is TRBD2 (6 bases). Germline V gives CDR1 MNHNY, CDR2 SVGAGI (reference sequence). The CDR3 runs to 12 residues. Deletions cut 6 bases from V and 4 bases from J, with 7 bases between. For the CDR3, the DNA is TGTGCCAGCAGGGAGGGATACAATGAGCAGTTCTTC. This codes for CASREGYNEQFF.

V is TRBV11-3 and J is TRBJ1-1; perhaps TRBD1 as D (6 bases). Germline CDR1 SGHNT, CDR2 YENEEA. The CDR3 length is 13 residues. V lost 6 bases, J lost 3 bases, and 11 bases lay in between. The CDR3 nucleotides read TGTGCCAGCAGTTTTAACAGGGACACTGAAGCTTTCTTT. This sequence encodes CASSFNRDTEAFF.

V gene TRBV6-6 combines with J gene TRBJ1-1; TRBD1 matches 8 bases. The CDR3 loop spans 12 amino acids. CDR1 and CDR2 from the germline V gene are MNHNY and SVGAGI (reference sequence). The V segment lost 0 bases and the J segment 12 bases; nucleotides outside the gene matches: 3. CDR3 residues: CASSYSGQGPFF. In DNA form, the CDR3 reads TGTGCCAGCAGTTACTCCGGACAGGGACCTTTCTTT.

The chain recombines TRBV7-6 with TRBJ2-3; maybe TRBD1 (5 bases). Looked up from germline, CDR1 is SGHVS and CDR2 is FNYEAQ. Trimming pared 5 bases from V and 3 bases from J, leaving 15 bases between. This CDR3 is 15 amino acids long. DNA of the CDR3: TGTGCCAGCAGCAGAGGACATCACGGAACAGATACGCAGTATTTT. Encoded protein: CASSRGHHGTDTQYF.

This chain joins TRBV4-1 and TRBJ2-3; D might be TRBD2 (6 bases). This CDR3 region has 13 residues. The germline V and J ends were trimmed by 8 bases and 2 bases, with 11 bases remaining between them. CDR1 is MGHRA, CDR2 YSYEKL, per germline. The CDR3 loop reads CASGLANTDTQYF. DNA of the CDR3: TGCGCCAGCGGTCTAGCGAACACAGATACGCAGTATTTT.

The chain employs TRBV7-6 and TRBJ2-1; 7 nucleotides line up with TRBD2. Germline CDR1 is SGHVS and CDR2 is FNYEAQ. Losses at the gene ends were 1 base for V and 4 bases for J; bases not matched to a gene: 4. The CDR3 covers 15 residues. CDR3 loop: CASSLVGGGYNEQFF. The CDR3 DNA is TGTGCCAGCAGCTTAGTTGGCGGGGGTTACAATGAGCAGTTCTTC. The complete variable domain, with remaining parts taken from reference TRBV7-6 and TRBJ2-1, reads GAGVSQSPRYKVTKRGQDVALRCDPISGHVSLYWYRQALGQGPEFLTYFNYEAQQDKSGLPNDRFSAERPEGSISTLTIQRTEQRDSAMYRCASSLVGGGYNEQFFGPGTRLTVL.

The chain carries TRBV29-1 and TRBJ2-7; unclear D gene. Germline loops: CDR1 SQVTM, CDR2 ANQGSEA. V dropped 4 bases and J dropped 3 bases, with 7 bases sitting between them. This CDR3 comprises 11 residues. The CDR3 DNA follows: TGCAGCGTTGTACAAGTCTACGAGCAGTACTTC. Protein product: CSVVQVYEQYF.

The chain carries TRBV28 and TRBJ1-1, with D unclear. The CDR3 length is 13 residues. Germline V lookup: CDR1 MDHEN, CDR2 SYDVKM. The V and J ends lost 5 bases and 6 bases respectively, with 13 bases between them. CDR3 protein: CASSLRHMSEAFF. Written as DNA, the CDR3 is TGTGCCAGCAGTCTGAGACATATGTCTGAAGCTTTCTTT. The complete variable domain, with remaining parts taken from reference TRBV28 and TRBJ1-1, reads DVKVTQSSRYLVKRTGEKVFLECVQDMDHENMFWYRQDPGLGLRLIYFSYDVKMKEKGDIPEGYSVSREKKERFSLILESASTNQTSMYLCASSLRHMSEAFFGQGTRLTVV.

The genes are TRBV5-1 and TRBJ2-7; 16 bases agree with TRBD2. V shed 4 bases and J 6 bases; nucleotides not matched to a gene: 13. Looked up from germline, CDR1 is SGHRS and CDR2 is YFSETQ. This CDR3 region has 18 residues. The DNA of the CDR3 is TGCGCCAGCAGCGCCCAGGGACTAGCGGGGGGGCCGAATCTCGAGCAGTACTTC. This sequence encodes CASSAQGLAGGPNLEQYF.

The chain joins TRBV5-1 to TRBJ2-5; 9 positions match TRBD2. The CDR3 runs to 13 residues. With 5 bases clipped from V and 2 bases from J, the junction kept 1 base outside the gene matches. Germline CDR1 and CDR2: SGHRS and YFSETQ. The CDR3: CASRSGGQETQYF. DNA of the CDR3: TGCGCCAGCAGGAGCGGGGGGCAAGAGACCCAGTACTTC.

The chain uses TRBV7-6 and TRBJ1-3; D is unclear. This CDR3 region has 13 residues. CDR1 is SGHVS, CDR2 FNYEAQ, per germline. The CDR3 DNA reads TGTGCTTCTAGCCGAGGGTATGGAAACACCATATATTTT. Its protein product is CASSRGYGNTIYF.

For the CDR3, the DNA is TGCGCCAGCAGCCAAGAGAGGCTAGCGGGGGGTTACACCGGGGAGCTGTTTTTT. This codes for CASSQERLAGGYTGELFF. V gene TRBV4-1 combines with J gene TRBJ2-2, with 11 bases that match TRBD2. V trimming: 0 bases; J trimming: 3 bases; junction bases outside the gene matches: 6. This CDR3 contains 18 residues. Germline V gives CDR1 MGHRA, CDR2 YSYEKL.

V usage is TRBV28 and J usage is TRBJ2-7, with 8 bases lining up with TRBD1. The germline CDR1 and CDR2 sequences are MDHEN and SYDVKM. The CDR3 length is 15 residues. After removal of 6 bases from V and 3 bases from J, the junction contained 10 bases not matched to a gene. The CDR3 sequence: CASSPWAGGDYEQYF. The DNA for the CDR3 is TGTGCCAGCAGCCCCTGGGCAGGGGGCGACTACGAGCAGTACTTC. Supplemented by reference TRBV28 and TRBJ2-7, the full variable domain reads DVKVTQSSRYLVKRTGEKVFLECVQDMDHENMFWYRQDPGLGLRLIYFSYDVKMKEKGDIPEGYSVSREKKERFSLILESASTNQTSMYLCASSPWAGGDYEQYFGPGTRLTVT.

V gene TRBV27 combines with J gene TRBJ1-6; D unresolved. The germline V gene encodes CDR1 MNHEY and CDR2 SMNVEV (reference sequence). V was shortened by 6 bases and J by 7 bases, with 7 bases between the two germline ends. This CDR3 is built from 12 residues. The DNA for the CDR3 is TGTGCCAGCAGGAGGGAAAATTCACCCCTCCACTTT. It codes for CASRRENSPLHF.

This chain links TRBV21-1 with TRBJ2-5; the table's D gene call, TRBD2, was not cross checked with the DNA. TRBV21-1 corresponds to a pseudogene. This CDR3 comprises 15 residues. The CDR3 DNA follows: TGTGCCAGCAGCAAATTAGCGGGGGACCAAGAGACCCAGTACTTC. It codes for CASSKLAGDQETQYF.

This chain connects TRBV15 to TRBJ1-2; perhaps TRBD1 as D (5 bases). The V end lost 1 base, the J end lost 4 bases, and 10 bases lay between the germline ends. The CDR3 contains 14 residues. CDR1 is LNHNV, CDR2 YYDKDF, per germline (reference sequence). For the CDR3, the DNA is TGTGCCACCAGCAGAGCGGACATCGGCTATGGCTACACCTTC. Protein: CATSRADIGYGYTF.

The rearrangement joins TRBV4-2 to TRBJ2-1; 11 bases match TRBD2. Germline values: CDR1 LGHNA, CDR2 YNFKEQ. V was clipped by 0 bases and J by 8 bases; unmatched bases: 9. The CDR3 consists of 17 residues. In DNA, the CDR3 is TGTGCCAGCAGCCAAGATAGTAGTAGCGGGGGGGCCCATGAGCAGTTCTTC. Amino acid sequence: CASSQDSSSGGAHEQFF.

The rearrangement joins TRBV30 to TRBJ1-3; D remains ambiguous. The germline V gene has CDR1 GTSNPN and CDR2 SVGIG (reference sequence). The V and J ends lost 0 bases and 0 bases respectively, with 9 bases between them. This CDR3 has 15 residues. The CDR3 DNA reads TGTGCCTGGAGTGTGGGAGGGCCCTCTGGAAACACCATATATTTT. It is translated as CAWSVGGPSGNTIYF.

The CDR3 reads CASSYSHLGAGLGYTF. CDR3 sequence (DNA): TGTGCCAGCAGTTACTCCCATTTAGGGGCTGGTCTTGGCTACACCTTC. The genes are TRBV6-6 and TRBJ1-2, with D possibly TRBD1 on 5 matching bases. The CDR3 length is 16 residues. CDR1 is MNHNY, CDR2 SVGAGI, per germline (reference sequence). With 0 bases removed from V and 7 bases from J, the gap between germline ends came to 18 bases.

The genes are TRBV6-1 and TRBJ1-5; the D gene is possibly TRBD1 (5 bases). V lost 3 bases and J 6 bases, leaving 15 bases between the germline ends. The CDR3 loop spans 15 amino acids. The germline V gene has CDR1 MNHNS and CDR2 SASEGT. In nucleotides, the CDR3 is TGTGCCAGCAGTGAGGGGCGGGGGAGAGTTCAGCCCCAGCATTTT. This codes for CASSEGRGRVQPQHF.